This passage covers 13 T cell receptor beta chains from one sample sequenced in a study of shared clonotypes between healthy human individuals (dated by TCRdb to 2019 to 2021). The library was produced with the immunoSEQ multiplex PCR assay. Entries here come from immuneACCESS through TCRdb and include only in-frame sequences with V and J called. Some clones fail to appear in such tables; in the studies checked, an unresolved V gene covers under half of the shortfall, and the cause of the remainder is unknown. This sample is represented by hundreds of thousands of clones; about four fifths of them were singletons. Under 15% of the sample comes from the top ten. Sequencing input: PBMCs. These receptors all stem from a woman aged 40 to 49 in good health. Some clones in this sample may be carry-over from other donors' samples.

The chain employs TRBV28 and TRBJ2-4, with 7 bases identical to TRBD1. V was clipped by 5 bases and J by 4 bases; unmatched bases: 5. CDR1 and CDR2 from the germline V gene are MDHEN and SYDVKM. The CDR3 runs to 14 residues. This chain's CDR3 is CASSPRQGKNIQYF. CDR3 DNA: TGTGCCAGCAGTCCCCGACAGGGAAAAAACATTCAGTACTTC.

In nucleotides, the CDR3 is TGTGCCAGCAGACCACCCGGGGAAGCGGGGCGTTCCGAGCAGTACTTC. Amino acid sequence: CASRPPGEAGRSEQYF. The rearrangement joins TRBV28 to TRBJ2-7, with 7 nucleotides matching TRBD2. CDR1 and CDR2 (germline): MDHEN, SYDVKM. The CDR3 extends over 16 amino acids. The trim removed 6 bases at V and 6 bases at J, leaving 17 bases unmatched.

The rearrangement links TRBV19 to TRBJ2-6; no clear D. The CDR3 totals 12 residues. Germline loops: CDR1 LNHDA, CDR2 SQIVND (reference sequence). Trimming cost V 9 bases and J 5 bases, with 8 bases left between them. CDR3: CASSYRANVLTF. The CDR3 DNA reads as TGTGCCAGCAGTTATAGGGCCAACGTCCTGACTTTC. Together with reference TRBV19 and TRBJ2-6, the CDR3 gives the full variable domain: DGGITQSPKYLFRKEGQNVTLSCEQNLNHDAMYWYRQDPGQGLRLIYYSQIVNDFQKGDIAEGYSVSREKKESFPLTVTSAQKNPTAFYLCASSYRANVLTFGAGSRLTVL.

This chain links TRBV2 with TRBJ2-1; TRBD2 matches 7 bases. The CDR3 runs to 12 residues. The V segment lost 4 bases and the J segment 6 bases; nucleotides outside the gene matches: 0. Germline values: CDR1 SNHLY, CDR2 FYNNEI. The CDR3, as DNA: TGTGCCAGCAGTGGGGGGGGCAATGAGCAGTTCTTC. It encodes CASSGGGNEQFF.

This chain uses TRBV18 with TRBJ1-1; no firm D call. This CDR3 comprises 13 residues. Germline CDR1 and CDR2: KGHSH and LQKENI. V was trimmed by 4 bases and J by 1 base, leaving 7 bases between them. The CDR3 loop reads CASSQARNTEAFF. The CDR3 DNA sequence: TGTGCCAGCTCACAGGCCCGGAACACTGAAGCTTTCTTT.

The genes are TRBV4-2 and TRBJ2-1, with 11 bases lining up with TRBD2. Germline-derived CDR1 and CDR2 are LGHNA and YNFKEQ. The CDR3 contains 14 residues. The junction had 2 bases not matched to a gene; V was cut back by 6 bases and J by 4 bases. CDR3 loop: CASRLAGAYNEQFF. In DNA form, the CDR3 reads TGTGCCAGCAGACTAGCGGGAGCGTACAATGAGCAGTTCTTC.

The chain carries TRBV7-4 and TRBJ1-3; 7 nucleotides align to TRBD1. The junction had 8 bases not matched to a gene; V was cut back by 3 bases and J by 0 bases. Germline V gene lookup returns CDR1 SGHVT and CDR2 SQSDAQ. This CDR3 is built from 17 residues. The CDR3 DNA reads as TGTGCCAGCAGCTTGAAGACAGGGAGGAGCTCTGGAAACACCATATATTTT. Protein product: CASSLKTGRSSGNTIYF.

This clone was detected only once. The CDR3 is CASSASGQNTGELFF. Here the CDR3 DNA reads TGTGCCAGCAGCGCATCAGGACAGAACACCGGGGAGCTGTTTTTT. J is TRBJ2-2 and V is TRBV7-8; TRBD1 might be the D (5 bases). Trimming left V 5 bases short and J 1 base short, with 11 bases between. Germline CDR1 is SGHVS and CDR2 is FQNEAQ. The CDR3 extends over 15 amino acids.

About this clone: Other nucleotide sequences in the sample specify the same CDR3. The chain employs TRBV28 and TRBJ2-4; the match to TRBD1 covers 9 bases. Per the germline V gene, CDR1 is MDHEN and CDR2 is SYDVKM. Unmatched junction bases numbered 0, after V lost 5 bases and J lost 4 bases. This CDR3 has 13 amino acids. CDR3 region: CASSGTGKNIQYF. In DNA form, the CDR3 reads TGTGCCAGCAGTGGGACAGGGAAAAACATTCAGTACTTC.

The chain is built from TRBV5-6 and TRBJ2-2, with 10 bases fitting TRBD2. The CDR3 covers 16 residues. Germline CDR1 SGHDT, CDR2 YYEEEE. V shed 4 bases, J shed 4 bases, and the junction held 7 bases outside the gene matches. The CDR3 nucleotides read TGTGCCAGCAGCCCCTGGCTAGCGGGAGCCACCGGGGAGCTGTTTTTT. Its protein is CASSPWLAGATGELFF.

The chain recombines TRBV29-1 with TRBJ1-3; TRBD1 matches 10 bases. CDR1 is SQVTM, CDR2 ANQGSEA, per germline. This CDR3 has 18 residues. Trimming removed 6 bases from V and 0 bases from J; junction bases left unmatched: 14. The CDR3 is CSVTATRDRGLSGNTIYF. The CDR3 bases are TGCAGCGTAACCGCGACTAGGGACAGGGGACTCTCTGGAAACACCATATATTTT.

This chain connects TRBV7-2 to TRBJ2-4, with D possibly being TRBD2 (5 bases). The CDR3 runs to 16 residues. Germline CDR1 SGHTA, CDR2 FQGNSA. V shed 5 bases and J shed 0 bases, with 14 bases lying between them. The DNA of the CDR3 is TGTGCCAGCAGCGCGGGTTACGAACTAGCCAAAAACATTCAGTACTTC. This gives the protein CASSAGYELAKNIQYF.

The chain recombines TRBV27 with TRBJ2-1, with D possibly TRBD2 on 6 matching bases. The CDR3 has 14 amino acids. V dropped 8 bases and J dropped 10 bases, with 21 bases sitting between them. Germline assignment: CDR1 MNHEY and CDR2 SMNVEV (reference sequence). The CDR3 coding sequence is TGTGCCAGCCATTACGGCGCGGGGACGGGGGAGCAGTTCTTC. It translates to CASHYGAGTGEQFF.